This record concerns one T cell receptor (beta chain) sequence. These data originate in a study of T-cell reconstitution after alpha-beta-depleted transplantation in children. The TCRbeta library was prepared with unique molecular identifiers. TCRdb re-analysed the PCR reads in MiXCR, keeping a single row per CDR3 protein. This table has around 670,000 distinct CDR3 sequences, 10% to 15% appearing once. The clonotype originates from a girl aged 2 to 9 with congenital amegakaryocytic thrombocytopenia, due to receive a stem cell transplant. Specimen: PBMCs, collected before TCRalphabeta/CD19-depleted stem cell transplant.

This CDR3 reads CASSYGLAGPYEQYF. Here the CDR3 DNA reads TGTGCCAGCAGCTACGGACTAGCGGGACCCTACGAGCAGTACTTC. The V call is TRBV7-2, the J call TRBJ2-7; 12 nucleotides agree with TRBD2. This CDR3 has 15 residues. J gave up 2 bases and V 4 bases, and 3 bases lay outside the gene matches. Germline assignment: CDR1 SGHTA and CDR2 FQGNSA.